What follows are 32 T cell receptor beta chains derived from one specimen sequenced in a study of blood T cell repertoires in COVID-19. Profiled with immunoSEQ multiplex PCR; TCRdb holds only in-frame clones, not every one. The sample contains about 380,000 clones, about 90% of which appear only once. Sequences were obtained from PBMCs or T cells enriched from blood (not recorded which). The source is a man aged 30 to 45 who had recovered from COVID-19.

This chain uses TRBV30 with TRBJ1-2; D not resolved. Germline V gene data show CDR1 as GTSNPN and CDR2 as SVGIG (reference sequence). The V end was cut by 1 base, the J end by 7 bases, with 10 bases between. The length of the CDR3 is 12 residues. CDR3 sequence (DNA): TGTGCCTGGAGTGAGCCTGTTGTTGGCTACACCTTC. Its translation is CAWSEPVVGYTF.

The chain carries TRBV11-2 and TRBJ1-2; TRBD1 might be the D (6 bases). Trimming stripped 3 bases from V and 5 bases from J, with 13 bases between. CDR1 and CDR2 from the germline V gene are SGHAT and FQNNGV. The CDR3 has 14 residues. CDR3 in DNA: TGTGCCAGCAGCTTGGGGGACAACTCGTATGGCTACACCTTC. This gives the protein CASSLGDNSYGYTF.

The chain is built from TRBV30 and TRBJ2-6; maybe TRBD1 (6 bases). Trimming pared 2 bases from V and 1 base from J, leaving 9 bases between. This CDR3 has 15 residues. Germline lookup yields CDR1 GTSNPN and CDR2 SVGIG (reference sequence). Here the CDR3 reads CAWSQTGSGANVLTF. The CDR3 DNA follows: TGTGCCTGGAGTCAAACAGGGTCTGGGGCCAACGTCCTGACTTTC.

The chain couples TRBV12-3 or TRBV12-4 to TRBJ1-2; D ambiguous. The CDR3 is 13 amino acids. V lost 7 bases, J lost 3 bases, and 12 bases lay in between. CDR3 bases: TGTGCCAGCACTCCGAGTGCCGACTATGGCTACACCTTC. Translated, it gives CASTPSADYGYTF.

This chain links TRBV7-9 with TRBJ1-1; D not resolved. The CDR3 totals 13 residues. Germline lookup yields CDR1 SEHNR and CDR2 FQNEAQ (reference sequence). The V gene lost 5 bases and the J gene lost 5 bases, with 12 bases spanning the gap. This CDR3 reads CASSKQQRTEAFF. The DNA of the CDR3 is TGTGCCAGCAGCAAACAACAGCGGACTGAAGCTTTCTTT. The full variable domain, completed using reference TRBV7-9 and TRBJ1-1, is DTGVSQNPRHKITKRGQNVTFRCDPISEHNRLYWYRQTLGQGPEFLTYFQNEAQLEKSRLLSDRFSAERPKGSFSTLEIQRTEQGDSAMYLCASSKQQRTEAFFGQGTRLTVV.

This clone has a single count. The chain couples TRBV5-4 to TRBJ1-2; D gene unclear. The CDR3 consists of 14 residues. V lost 4 bases, J lost 8 bases, and 18 bases lay in between. Germline values: CDR1 SGHNT, CDR2 YYREEE (reference sequence). In DNA, the CDR3 is TGTGCCAGCAGCCCCACCGAAGCTTTGAGGGGCTACACCTTC. As protein: CASSPTEALRGYTF. Complete variable domain (other parts from reference TRBV5-4 and TRBJ1-2): ETGVTQSPTHLIKTRGQQVTLRCSSQSGHNTVSWYQQALGQGPQFIFQYYREEENGRGNFPPRFSGLQFPNYSSELNVNALELDDSALYLCASSPTEALRGYTFGSGTRLTVV.

The rearrangement joins TRBV27 to TRBJ2-7; D not resolved. Germline assignment: CDR1 MNHEY and CDR2 SMNVEV (reference sequence). There are 15 residues in the CDR3. Trimming took 6 bases from V and 2 from J, leaving 17 bases between them. CDR3 in amino acids: CASSLLRHSPYEQYF. The CDR3 DNA reads as TGTGCCAGCAGCCTCCTCCGACATTCTCCCTACGAGCAGTACTTC.

The chain combines TRBV30 with TRBJ1-2; a possible D gene is TRBD1 (6 bases). Germline CDR1 GTSNPN, CDR2 SVGIG (reference sequence). The V gene lost 2 bases and the J gene lost 13 bases, with 20 bases spanning the gap. The CDR3 is made up of 13 amino acids. CDR3 protein: CAWSWGTGLLVTF. The CDR3 nucleotides are TGTGCCTGGAGTTGGGGCACAGGGCTTTTGGTCACCTTC.

This chain links TRBV27 with TRBJ2-1; 9 nucleotides match TRBD2. Germline V gives CDR1 MNHEY, CDR2 SMNVEV (reference sequence). The length of the CDR3 is 17 residues. The junction had 15 bases not matched to a gene; V was cut back by 5 bases and J by 7 bases. The CDR3 region has the DNA TGTGCCAGCAGTCCATACTACAAGCGGGGGGCAGGGAATGAGCAGTTCTTC. It translates to CASSPYYKRGAGNEQFF.

The rearrangement links TRBV5-4 to TRBJ2-5, with 14 nucleotides matching TRBD2. Germline loops: CDR1 SGHNT, CDR2 YYREEE (reference sequence). This CDR3 spans 17 amino acids. V lost 3 bases to trimming and J lost 0 bases; unmatched junction nucleotides: 4. The CDR3: CASSSWTSGGYQETQYF. The DNA for the CDR3 is TGTGCCAGCAGCTCATGGACTAGCGGGGGGTACCAAGAGACCCAGTACTTC.

The chain is built from TRBV9 and TRBJ1-4; D possibly corresponds to TRBD1 (6 bases). The CDR3 is made up of 16 amino acids. V lost 2 bases, J lost 5 bases, and 16 bases lay in between. Germline-derived CDR1 and CDR2 are SGDLS and YYNGEE. The CDR3 coding sequence is TGTGCCAGCAGCGTGTCACAGGGACACCCGAATGAAAAACTGTTTTTT. Protein: CASSVSQGHPNEKLFF.

J is TRBJ2-2 and V is TRBV7-9, with 8 bases lining up with TRBD1. CDR3 size: 14 residues. CDR1 is SEHNR, CDR2 FQNEAQ, per germline (reference sequence). The trim removed 6 bases at V and 5 bases at J, leaving 5 bases unmatched. This CDR3 is CASRRRQGTGELFF. CDR3 bases: TGTGCCAGCAGGAGGAGACAGGGGACCGGGGAGCTGTTTTTT.

The chain links TRBV7-9 to TRBJ1-3, with D tentatively TRBD1 (5 bases). V was trimmed by 7 bases and J by 3 bases, leaving 13 bases between them. Germline-derived CDR1 and CDR2 are SEHNR and FQNEAQ (reference sequence). The CDR3 runs to 14 residues. CDR3 sequence: CASINQGNGNTIYF. The CDR3 nucleotides are TGTGCCAGCATCAATCAGGGAAATGGAAACACCATATATTTT.

The gene calls are TRBV9 and TRBJ2-1; 8 nucleotides line up with TRBD2. Germline-derived CDR1 and CDR2 are SGDLS and YYNGEE. The ends lost 4 bases at V and 4 bases at J; junction bases unmatched: 7. The CDR3 is made up of 15 amino acids. This CDR3 reads CASSPIAGWYNEQFF. CDR3 DNA: TGTGCCAGCAGCCCTATAGCGGGGTGGTACAATGAGCAGTTCTTC.

The rearrangement uses TRBV5-1 and TRBJ1-1; a possible D gene is TRBD1 (5 bases). V lost 3 bases and J 3 bases, leaving 12 bases between the germline ends. Germline V gives CDR1 SGHRS, CDR2 YFSETQ. CDR3 length: 14 residues. In DNA form, the CDR3 reads TGCGCCAGCAGCTGGGGGAGGTGGGACACTGAAGCTTTCTTT. Encoded protein: CASSWGRWDTEAFF.

This chain links TRBV19 with TRBJ1-3; D uncertain. The CDR3 has 15 amino acids. V dropped 7 bases and J dropped 0 bases, with 13 bases sitting between them. CDR1 and CDR2 from the germline V gene are LNHDA and SQIVND (reference sequence). This CDR3 reads CASMIFTGSGNTIYF. In DNA form, the CDR3 reads TGTGCCAGTATGATTTTTACGGGCTCTGGAAACACCATATATTTT.

The chain joins TRBV7-2 to TRBJ2-1; 7 bases fit TRBD2. This CDR3 has 15 amino acids. Trimming cost V 5 bases and J 0 bases; bases outside gene matches: 4. Germline CDR1 and CDR2: SGHTA and FQGNSA. DNA of the CDR3: TGTGCCAGCAGCCCCGGGGGGAGCTCCTACAATGAGCAGTTCTTC. Its translation: CASSPGGSSYNEQFF.

The chain recombines TRBV21-1 with TRBJ1-5. TRBV21-1 is listed as a pseudogene. There are 19 residues in the CDR3. The CDR3 spells CASSKGEKMGLPWKVSQHF. CDR3 in DNA: TGTGCCAGCAGCAAAGGAGAGAAAATGGGACTACCCTGGAAAGTGTCCCAGCATTTT.

J is TRBJ2-1 and V is TRBV4-3; the match to TRBD2 covers 9 bases. The CDR3 contains 16 residues. Germline V CDR1 and CDR2: LGHNA, YSLEER. J gave up 9 bases and V 0 bases, and 9 bases lay outside the gene matches. CDR3 in DNA: TGCGCCAGCAGCCAAGATATGCGGGGGGGCGGAGGTGAGCAGTTCTTC. Its protein is CASSQDMRGGGGEQFF.

The rearrangement joins TRBV7-3 to TRBJ1-1, with D hard to call. With 1 base removed from V and 2 bases from J, the gap between germline ends came to 8 bases. In germline, CDR1 is SGHTA, CDR2 FQGTGA. The CDR3 length is 14 residues. CDR3: CASSLNGDNTEAFF. For the CDR3, the DNA is TGTGCCAGCAGCTTAAACGGGGATAACACTGAAGCTTTCTTT.

The V call is TRBV29-1, the J call TRBJ2-5; a weak D match, TRBD1 (6 bases). Germline-derived CDR1 and CDR2 are SQVTM and ANQGSEA. V gave up 8 bases and J gave up 2 bases, with 12 bases separating them. This CDR3 is 12 amino acids long. The CDR3 region is CSFWDIQETQYF. The CDR3 coding sequence is TGCAGCTTCTGGGACATTCAAGAGACCCAGTACTTC.

V is TRBV5-1 and J is TRBJ1-6, with D perhaps TRBD1 (5 bases). The V and J ends lost 0 bases and 10 bases respectively, with 11 bases between them. Germline CDR1 and CDR2: SGHRS and YFSETQ. The CDR3 runs 14 residues. CDR3 coding DNA: TGCGCCAGCAGCTTGGGACAAGGGGTATCACCCCTCCACTTT. Residues: CASSLGQGVSPLHF. The whole variable domain, filled in from reference TRBV5-1 and TRBJ1-6, reads KAGVTQTPRYLIKTRGQQVTLSCSPISGHRSVSWYQQTPGQGLQFLFEYFSETQRNKGNFPGRFSGRQFSNSRSEMNVSTLELGDSALYLCASSLGQGVSPLHFGNGTRLTVT.

The rearrangement links TRBV6-1 to TRBJ1-2, with TRBD1 identical over 9 bases. The CDR3 has 14 amino acids. CDR1 is MNHNS, CDR2 SASEGT, per germline. Trimming at V came to 2 bases and at J to 6 bases, leaving 4 bases not matched to a gene. The CDR3, as DNA: TGTGCCAGCAGTGAAAGAACAGGGGGCGATGGCTACACCTTC. It encodes CASSERTGGDGYTF.

V and J are TRBV12-3 or TRBV12-4 and TRBJ1-1; no definite D call. Trimming cost V 5 bases and J 3 bases, with 7 bases left between them. This CDR3 region has 12 residues. Here the CDR3 reads CASSPQYTEAFF. The CDR3 DNA follows: TGTGCCAGCAGTCCTCAGTACACTGAAGCTTTCTTT.

This clone was recorded once. The rearrangement uses TRBV7-9 and TRBJ1-5, with D uncertain. The CDR3 is made up of 18 amino acids. V gave up 3 bases and J gave up 2 bases, with 20 bases separating them. Germline CDR1 and CDR2: SEHNR and FQNEAQ (reference sequence). The CDR3 DNA reads as TGTGCCAGCAGCTTCGCCGGTTCAATGCTTTCTGGCAATCAGCCCCAGCATTTT. Translated: CASSFAGSMLSGNQPQHF.

This clone was detected once. This chain uses TRBV19 with TRBJ1-2; weak D call: TRBD1 (6 bases). V was pared by 6 bases and J by 2 bases, with 13 bases between. Germline CDR1 is LNHDA and CDR2 is SQIVND (reference sequence). This CDR3 is built from 14 residues. This CDR3 reads CASRATGENYGYTF. Here the CDR3 DNA reads TGTGCCAGTAGGGCGACAGGTGAGAACTATGGCTACACCTTC.

V usage is TRBV5-8 and J usage is TRBJ1-1, with D tentatively TRBD1 (6 bases). This CDR3 comprises 12 residues. V was pared by 10 bases and J by 3 bases, with 13 bases between. The germline V gene has CDR1 SGHTS and CDR2 YDEGEE. The CDR3 sequence is CAFPRGYTEAFF. CDR3 DNA sequence: TGTGCCTTTCCCAGGGGTTACACTGAAGCTTTCTTT.

On this clone: Other nucleotide sequences in the sample specify the same CDR3. The gene calls are TRBV5-1 and TRBJ1-1; D is possibly TRBD1 (5 bases). This CDR3 region has 14 residues. Trimming left V 0 bases short and J 3 bases short, with 9 bases between. The germline gives CDR1 SGHRS, CDR2 YFSETQ. In nucleotides, the CDR3 is TGCGCCAGCAGCTTGGCCGGGGGGTACACTGAAGCTTTCTTT. Its translation is CASSLAGGYTEAFF.

This chain uses TRBV9 with TRBJ2-1, with 7 bases identical to TRBD2. Germline CDR1 SGDLS, CDR2 YYNGEE. The CDR3 is 16 amino acids. J gave up 6 bases and V 4 bases, and 13 bases lay outside the gene matches. The DNA for the CDR3 is TGTGCCAGCAGCATCCTCGGAAGCGGCGGGGGCAATGAGCAGTTCTTC. Residues: CASSILGSGGGNEQFF.

In nucleotides, the CDR3 is TGTGCCAGTAGTATAGATCGGGAGGGGAGCTCCTACGAGCAGTACTTC. This encodes CASSIDREGSSYEQYF. This chain uses TRBV19 with TRBJ2-7, with 8 nucleotides matching TRBD2. CDR1 LNHDA and CDR2 SQIVND come from the germline V gene (reference sequence). This CDR3 is built from 16 residues. J was trimmed by 0 bases and V by 0 bases; bases with no gene match: 4.

This chain links TRBV18 with TRBJ2-3; D not certain. The germline V gene has CDR1 KGHSH and CDR2 LQKENI. Trimming pared 0 bases from V and 12 bases from J, leaving 13 bases between. This CDR3 spans 13 amino acids. The CDR3 loop reads CASSPPSSFVQYF. For the CDR3, the DNA is TGTGCCAGCTCACCACCTAGCAGCTTTGTCCAGTATTTT.

This chain's CDR3 is CASSQVQGGGTEAFF. In DNA form, the CDR3 reads TGCGCCAGCAGCCAAGTGCAGGGGGGAGGCACTGAAGCTTTCTTT. The chain has TRBV4-1 and TRBJ1-1, with 7 nucleotides matching TRBD1. J was trimmed by 4 bases and V by 1 base; bases with no gene match: 6. Germline values: CDR1 MGHRA, CDR2 YSYEKL. The CDR3 length is 15 residues.